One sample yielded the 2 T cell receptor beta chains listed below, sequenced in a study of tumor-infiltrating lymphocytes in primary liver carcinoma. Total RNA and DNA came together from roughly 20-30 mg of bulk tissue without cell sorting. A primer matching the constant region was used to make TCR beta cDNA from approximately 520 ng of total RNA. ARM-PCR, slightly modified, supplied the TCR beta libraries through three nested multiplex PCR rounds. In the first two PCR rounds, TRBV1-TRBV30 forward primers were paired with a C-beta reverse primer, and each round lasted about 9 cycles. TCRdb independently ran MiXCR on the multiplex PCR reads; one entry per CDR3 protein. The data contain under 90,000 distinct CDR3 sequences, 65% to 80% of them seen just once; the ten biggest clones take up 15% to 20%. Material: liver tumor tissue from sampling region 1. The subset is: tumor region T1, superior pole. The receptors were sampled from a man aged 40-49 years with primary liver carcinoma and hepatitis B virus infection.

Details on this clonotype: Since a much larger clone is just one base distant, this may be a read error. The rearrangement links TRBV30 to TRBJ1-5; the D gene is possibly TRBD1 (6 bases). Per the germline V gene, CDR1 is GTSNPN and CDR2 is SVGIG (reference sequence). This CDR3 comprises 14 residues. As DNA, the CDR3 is TGTGCCTGGAAGGACAGTTATAGCAATCAGACCCAGCATTTT. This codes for CAWKDSYSNQTQHF.

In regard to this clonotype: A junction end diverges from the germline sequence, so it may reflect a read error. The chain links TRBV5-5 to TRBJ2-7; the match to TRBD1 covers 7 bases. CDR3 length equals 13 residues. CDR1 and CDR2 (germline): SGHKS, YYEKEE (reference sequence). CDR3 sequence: CANSFNPGGEQHF. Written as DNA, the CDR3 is TGTGCCAACAGCTTTAATCCAGGGGGAGAGCAGCACTTC.